This T cell receptor beta chain stems from a study of blood T cell repertoires in COVID-19. Study-wide context: Donors in the United States, Italy and Spain gave samples during acute or convalescent COVID-19. T cells, B-cell-depleted T cells, or PBMCs supplied cDNA or gDNA.

This clone was recorded a few times. V lost 7 bases to trimming and J lost 5 bases, with 15 bases between them. From germline, CDR1 is LNHDA and CDR2 SQIVND (reference sequence). CDR3 size: 14 residues. Original analysis: For nucleated cells, counts were estimated from reference gene primer amplification. The repertoire was sequenced with immunoSEQ multiplex PCR; TCRdb's copy has only in-frame clones and lacks some. V, J and clone size reflect that table, while D and trimming were determined from the DNA. The table has tens of thousands of clones, around 80% seen once. Sequences were obtained from peripheral blood. The J gene is TRBJ1-5, the V gene TRBV19; D may be TRBD1 (6 bases). This clonotype originated in an older man with acute or convalescent COVID-19. CDR3 DNA: TGTGCCAGTACCCCAAGGGGGAGAGATCAGCCCCAGCATTTT. This encodes CASTPRGRDQPQHF. Full variable domain (missing parts from reference TRBV19 and TRBJ1-5): DGGITQSPKYLFRKEGQNVTLSCEQNLNHDAMYWYRQDPGQGLRLIYYSQIVNDFQKGDIAEGYSVSREKKESFPLTVTSAQKNPTAFYLCASTPRGRDQPQHFGDGTRLSIL.